Listed here are 24 T cell receptor beta chains from one sample, sequenced in a study of OX40 agonist ivuxolimab in advanced cancers. Produced via immunoSEQ multiplex PCR; TCRdb's table is partial and in-frame only. This table has tens of thousands of clones, 70% to 90% appearing once. The sequences come from CD4+ or CD8+ T cells sorted from blood, collected in a trial of the OX40 agonist ivuxolimab. Receptors were obtained from an adult with an advanced solid tumor such as melanoma, head and neck, liver or kidney cancer.

This clone occurred a few times. The J gene is TRBJ2-1, the V gene TRBV7-8; D might be TRBD1 (6 bases). The CDR3 length is 14 residues. The V end lost 4 bases, the J end lost 5 bases, and 12 bases lay between the germline ends. Looked up from germline, CDR1 is SGHVS and CDR2 is FQNEAQ. CDR3 in DNA: TGTGCCAGCAGCTGGTGGACAGTAAACAATGAGCAGTTCTTC. It encodes CASSWWTVNNEQFF.

The rearrangement links TRBV5-4 to TRBJ2-2; TRBD2 aligns across 7 bases. V lost 4 bases to trimming and J lost 9 bases; unmatched junction nucleotides: 9. Per the germline V gene, CDR1 is SGHNT and CDR2 is YYREEE (reference sequence). The CDR3 has 14 residues. Written as DNA, the CDR3 is TGTGCCAGCAGCCCTACGGCGGGGGACCGGGAGCTGTTTTTT. This sequence encodes CASSPTAGDRELFF.

This clone was seen more than once but under ten times. The chain is built from TRBV6-7 and TRBJ1-5; D gene ambiguous. TRBV6-7 is flagged as an ORF with uncertain function. Trimming took 6 bases from V and 4 from J, leaving 19 bases between them. This CDR3 comprises 16 residues. The CDR3 DNA is TGTGCCAGCAGCCCCCGGTTTCGGAGGCAGAATCAGCCCCAGCATTTT. This sequence encodes CASSPRFRRQNQPQHF.

The V and J genes are TRBV30 and TRBJ2-7; perhaps TRBD2 as D (7 bases). Per germline, CDR1 GTSNPN and CDR2 SVGIG (reference sequence). This CDR3 is built from 20 residues. V was clipped by 0 bases and J by 2 bases, with 29 bases between them. Written as DNA, the CDR3 is TGTGCCTGGAGTGTACAGGGAGGGTACCTAGGGGAAAGGGCCCCCTACGAGCAGTACTTC. Translation gives CAWSVQGGYLGERAPYEQYF.

The chain recombines TRBV6-5 with TRBJ2-7, with 11 bases matching TRBD2. The ends lost 4 bases at V and 3 bases at J; junction bases unmatched: 5. Germline V gives CDR1 MNHEY, CDR2 SVGAGI. The CDR3 is 15 amino acids. The CDR3 sequence is CASSSGLAGLYEQYF. CDR3 DNA sequence: TGTGCCAGCAGTTCCGGACTAGCGGGCCTCTACGAGCAGTACTTC.

Concerning this clone: Other DNA sequences in the sample encode the same CDR3. CDR3 in amino acids: CASSLGGDTEAFF. Written as DNA, the CDR3 is TGTGCCAGCTCGTTGGGGGGAGACACTGAAGCTTTCTTT. The chain uses TRBV18 and TRBJ1-1, with D perhaps matching TRBD1 (5 bases). CDR1 is KGHSH, CDR2 LQKENI, per germline. V shed 6 bases and J shed 3 bases, with 11 bases lying between them. The CDR3 runs to 13 residues.

This clone was observed a single time. The gene calls are TRBV6-6 and TRBJ1-3; perhaps TRBD1 as D (5 bases). Looked up from germline, CDR1 is MNHNY and CDR2 is SVGAGI (reference sequence). Trimming pared 2 bases from V and 0 bases from J, leaving 8 bases between. The CDR3 extends over 15 amino acids. CDR3 DNA: TGTGCCAGCAGTTACGACAGCGTCTCTGGAAACACCATATATTTT. Translating gives CASSYDSVSGNTIYF.

This clone was found a few times. The chain has TRBV2 and TRBJ2-5; D gene ambiguous. The V gene's germline CDR1 is SNHLY and CDR2 FYNNEI. The CDR3 spans 12 residues. The V and J ends lost 1 base and 2 bases respectively, with 2 bases between them. The DNA of the CDR3 is TGTGCCAGCAGTGAAGGACAAGAGACCCAGTACTTC. This encodes CASSEGQETQYF.

Only a few counts were recorded for this clone. The V call is TRBV4-2, the J call TRBJ1-2, with D unclear. CDR1 and CDR2 from the germline V gene are LGHNA and YNFKEQ. The CDR3 covers 17 residues. Deletions cut 0 bases from V and 4 bases from J, with 18 bases between. CDR3 sequence (DNA): TGTGCCAGCAGCCAAGATAAATTGGGGAATATCGCCTATGGCTACACCTTC. It yields the protein CASSQDKLGNIAYGYTF.

J is TRBJ2-3 and V is TRBV19, with 9 bases that match TRBD2. The CDR3 extends over 16 amino acids. The V and J ends lost 1 base and 2 bases, in that order; junction bases with no gene match: 4. Germline lookup yields CDR1 LNHDA and CDR2 SQIVND (reference sequence). The CDR3 loop is CASSIVGTSSTDTQYF. The CDR3 DNA is TGTGCCAGTAGTATAGTGGGGACTAGCTCCACAGATACGCAGTATTTT.

The chain employs TRBV13 and TRBJ2-7; TRBD1 matches at 8 bases. Germline values: CDR1 PRHDT, CDR2 FYEKMQ (reference sequence). The CDR3 has 14 amino acids. V shed 5 bases and J 2 bases; nucleotides not matched to a gene: 5. This CDR3 reads CASSQGAGPYEQYF. The CDR3 nucleotides are TGTGCCAGCAGCCAGGGGGCAGGTCCCTACGAGCAGTACTTC. The variable domain in full, completed from reference TRBV13 and TRBJ2-7, reads AAGVIQSPRHLIKEKRETATLKCYPIPRHDTVYWYQQGPGQDPQFLISFYEKMQSDKGSIPDRFSAQQFSDYHSELNMSSLELGDSALYFCASSQGAGPYEQYFGPGTRLTVT.

The chain uses TRBV30 and TRBJ2-5; 7 nucleotides match TRBD1. After removal of 5 bases from V and 4 bases from J, the junction contained 7 bases not matched to a gene. Germline CDR1 is GTSNPN and CDR2 is SVGIG (reference sequence). The CDR3 extends over 13 amino acids. The CDR3 is CAWSGTAVETQYF. The CDR3 DNA sequence: TGTGCCTGGTCCGGGACAGCCGTAGAGACCCAGTACTTC.

The chain's CDR3 is CASSPWQGATNEKLFF. The CDR3 DNA reads TGCGCCAGCAGCCCTTGGCAGGGAGCAACTAATGAAAAACTGTTTTTT. The rearrangement uses TRBV5-1 and TRBJ1-4; weak D call: TRBD1 (5 bases). Deletions cut 4 bases from V and 0 bases from J, with 13 bases between. Germline V lookup: CDR1 SGHRS, CDR2 YFSETQ. The length of the CDR3 is 16 residues.

This clone was detected a few times. The genes are TRBV5-4 and TRBJ2-7, with 7 bases fitting TRBD2. This CDR3 comprises 15 residues. The germline V gene encodes CDR1 SGHNT and CDR2 YYREEE (reference sequence). Unmatched junction bases numbered 3, after V lost 0 bases and J lost 0 bases. CDR3: CASSLGGGSSYEQYF. The CDR3 DNA reads TGTGCCAGCAGCTTGGGGGGGGGAAGCTCCTACGAGCAGTACTTC. Complete variable domain (other parts from reference TRBV5-4 and TRBJ2-7): ETGVTQSPTHLIKTRGQQVTLRCSSQSGHNTVSWYQQALGQGPQFIFQYYREEENGRGNFPPRFSGLQFPNYSSELNVNALELDDSALYLCASSLGGGSSYEQYFGPGTRLTVT.

The V call is TRBV7-8, the J call TRBJ2-5, with 10 bases identical to TRBD1. CDR1 and CDR2 (germline): SGHVS, FQNEAQ. The CDR3 loop spans 15 amino acids. J gave up 5 bases and V 5 bases, and 8 bases lay outside the gene matches. This CDR3 reads CASSEGQGSWETQYF. CDR3 in DNA: TGTGCCAGCAGCGAGGGACAGGGGTCCTGGGAGACCCAGTACTTC.

The V call is TRBV5-1, the J call TRBJ2-5, with D maybe TRBD1 (5 bases). Germline CDR1 reads SGHRS; CDR2 reads YFSETQ. CDR3 length equals 13 residues. V shed 0 bases and J shed 3 bases, with 6 bases lying between them. CDR3 residues: CASSLAREETQYF. Here the CDR3 DNA reads TGCGCCAGCAGCTTGGCCAGGGAAGAGACCCAGTACTTC.

This clone was counted between two and nine times. V and J are TRBV19 and TRBJ1-5; weak D call: TRBD1 (5 bases). The CDR3 runs to 14 residues. In germline, CDR1 is LNHDA, CDR2 SQIVND (reference sequence). The ends were cut back, 7 bases at V and 5 bases at J, with 15 bases in the middle. In DNA, the CDR3 is TGTGCCAGTACCCCAGGCAGGGTTGATCAGCCCCAGCATTTT. Protein: CASTPGRVDQPQHF.

The rearrangement joins TRBV30 to TRBJ1-1; D is unclear. This CDR3 region has 14 residues. In germline, CDR1 is GTSNPN, CDR2 SVGIG (reference sequence). V dropped 0 bases and J dropped 1 base, with 9 bases sitting between them. CDR3 in amino acids: CAWSVLRGNTEAFF. In nucleotides, the CDR3 is TGTGCCTGGAGTGTACTTCGAGGGAACACTGAAGCTTTCTTT.

The CDR3 nucleotides read TGTGCCAGCAGCCTCCCGACAGGGGTTAATGAAAAACTGTTTTTT. This sequence encodes CASSLPTGVNEKLFF. V gene TRBV28 combines with J gene TRBJ1-4; 8 positions agree with TRBD1. J gave up 4 bases and V 6 bases, and 7 bases lay outside the gene matches. Germline V lookup: CDR1 MDHEN, CDR2 SYDVKM. The CDR3 extends over 15 amino acids.

V and J are TRBV27 and TRBJ2-3; perhaps TRBD2 as D (6 bases). CDR3 length equals 18 residues. Germline lookup yields CDR1 MNHEY and CDR2 SMNVEV (reference sequence). The V gene lost 1 base and the J gene lost 4 bases, with 21 bases spanning the gap. The CDR3 loop is CASSLFSPGEIAPDTQYF. For the CDR3, the DNA is TGTGCCAGCAGTTTATTTTCACCGGGGGAAATTGCCCCAGATACGCAGTATTTT.

The chain uses TRBV5-1 and TRBJ1-2, with D hard to call. This CDR3 is 14 amino acids long. The V and J ends lost 4 bases and 8 bases respectively, with 18 bases between them. Germline V gives CDR1 SGHRS, CDR2 YFSETQ. The CDR3 reads CASSAQDLSGGYTF. In nucleotides, the CDR3 is TGCGCCAGCAGCGCCCAGGACTTGTCTGGAGGCTACACCTTC.

The rearrangement joins TRBV7-7 to TRBJ2-3; 14 bases agree with TRBD2. J lost 7 bases, V lost 1 base, and 16 bases had no gene match. The CDR3 extends over 20 amino acids. Germline V CDR1 and CDR2: SSHAT, FNYEAQ (reference sequence). The DNA for the CDR3 is TGTGCCAGCAGCTTAGGACTAGCGGGAGGGCCCGGGACTTCACTTAATACGCAGTATTTT. Its translation is CASSLGLAGGPGTSLNTQYF.

In its sample, this clone was seen a few times. The genes are TRBV2 and TRBJ2-7, with D tentatively TRBD1 (5 bases). The V end lost 7 bases, the J end lost 0 bases, and 10 bases lay between the germline ends. This CDR3 comprises 13 residues. Germline V gene data show CDR1 as SNHLY and CDR2 as FYNNEI. The CDR3 loop reads CASKFDSSYEQYF. The CDR3 region has the DNA TGTGCCAGCAAATTTGACAGCTCCTACGAGCAGTACTTC.

The V gene is TRBV27, the J gene TRBJ2-1, with TRBD2 matching 8 bases. The CDR3 loop spans 12 amino acids. V shed 6 bases and J 13 bases; nucleotides not matched to a gene: 8. In germline, CDR1 is MNHEY, CDR2 SMNVEV (reference sequence). CDR3 DNA: TGTGCCAGCAGCCGCGGACTAGCCGGCCAGTTCTTC. As protein: CASSRGLAGQFF.